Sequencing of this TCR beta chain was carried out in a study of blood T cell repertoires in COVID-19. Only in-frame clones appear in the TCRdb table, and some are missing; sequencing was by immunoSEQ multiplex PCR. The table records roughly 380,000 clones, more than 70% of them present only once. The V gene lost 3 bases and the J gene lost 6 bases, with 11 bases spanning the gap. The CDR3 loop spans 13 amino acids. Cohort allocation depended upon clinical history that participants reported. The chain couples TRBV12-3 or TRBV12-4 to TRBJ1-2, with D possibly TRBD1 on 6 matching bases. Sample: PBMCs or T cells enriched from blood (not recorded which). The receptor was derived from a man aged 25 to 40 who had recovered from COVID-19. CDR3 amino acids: CASSFGGPHGYTF. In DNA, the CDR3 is TGTGCCAGCAGTTTTGGGGGCCCCCATGGCTACACCTTC.